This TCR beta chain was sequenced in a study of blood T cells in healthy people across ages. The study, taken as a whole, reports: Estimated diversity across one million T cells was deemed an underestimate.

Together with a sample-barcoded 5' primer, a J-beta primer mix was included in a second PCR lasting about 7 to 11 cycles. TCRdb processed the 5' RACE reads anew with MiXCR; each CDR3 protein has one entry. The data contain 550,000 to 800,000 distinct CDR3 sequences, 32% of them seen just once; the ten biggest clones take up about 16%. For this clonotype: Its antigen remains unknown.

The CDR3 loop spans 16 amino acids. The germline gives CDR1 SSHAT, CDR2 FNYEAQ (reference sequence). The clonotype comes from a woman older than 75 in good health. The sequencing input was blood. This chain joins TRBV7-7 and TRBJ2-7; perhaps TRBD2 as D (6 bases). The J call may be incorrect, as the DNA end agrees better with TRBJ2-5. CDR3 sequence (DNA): TGTGCCAGCAGCTTAGGAAGGACATTGGGAGGAGAGACCCAGTACTTC. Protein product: CASSLGRTLGGETQYF.